This is a list of T cell receptor beta chains from one sample in a study of early T cells in non-severe SARS-CoV-2 infection. Using its own MiXCR run on the 5' RACE reads, TCRdb lists one record per CDR3 protein. Here the sample spans over 20,000 distinct CDR3 sequences, approximately 4.3% being singletons. Material for sequencing was whole blood. Receptors were obtained from an adult who was a healthcare worker with PCR-confirmed SARS-CoV-2 infection or an uninfected control (not recorded which). CDR3s include the opening cysteine and the closing phenylalanine or tryptophan. Each record gives: CDR3 protein, CDR3 DNA, D gene, J gene, V gene, clone size. The D gene is left open where the match is weak. Clone size is stated in some rows and not others, as once, few, many or a class when expanded.

cdr3_aa: CASSLPRGEQYF; cdr3_nt: TGTGCCAGCAGTTTACCTAGAGGCGAGCAGTACTTC; d_call: -; j_call: TRBJ2-7; v_call: TRBV12-3/TRBV12-4; clone_size: few
cdr3_aa: CASSKLSGYTF; cdr3_nt: TGTGCCAGCAGCAAACTATCCGGCTACACCTTC; d_call: -; j_call: TRBJ1-2; v_call: TRBV21-1; clone_size: -
cdr3_aa: CASSYKRGSHEKLFF; cdr3_nt: TGTGCCAGCAGTTATAAGAGGGGGTCTCATGAAAAACTGTTTTTT; d_call: -; j_call: TRBJ1-4; v_call: TRBV6-6; clone_size: -
cdr3_aa: CASSNPSQPQHF; cdr3_nt: TGTGCCAGCAGCAACCCCAGTCAGCCCCAGCATTTT; d_call: -; j_call: TRBJ1-5; v_call: TRBV6-6; clone_size: many
cdr3_aa: CSVGGPYLHNEQFF; cdr3_nt: TGCAGCGTTGGGGGCCCCTATTTGCACAATGAGCAGTTCTTC; d_call: -; j_call: TRBJ2-1; v_call: TRBV29-1; clone_size: many
cdr3_aa: CASSLGGAEALYNEQFF; cdr3_nt: TGTGCCAGCAGCCTGGGGGGAGCGGAAGCCCTCTACAATGAGCAGTTCTTC; d_call: -; j_call: TRBJ2-1; v_call: TRBV7-9; clone_size: many
cdr3_aa: CASSRRTGALLEQYF; cdr3_nt: TGTGCCAGTAGTAGAAGGACAGGGGCGCTACTCGAGCAGTACTTC; d_call: TRBD1; j_call: TRBJ2-7; v_call: TRBV19; clone_size: medium-sized
cdr3_aa: CSAYGQGTSEAFF; cdr3_nt: TGCAGCGCCTACGGACAGGGAACGTCTGAAGCTTTCTTT; d_call: TRBD1; j_call: TRBJ1-1; v_call: TRBV29-1; clone_size: many
cdr3_aa: CASRAGNWNTEAFF; cdr3_nt: TGTGCCAGCAGGGCCGGGAACTGGAACACTGAAGCTTTCTTT; d_call: -; j_call: TRBJ1-1; v_call: TRBV6-5; clone_size: many
cdr3_aa: CASSPMDVGNIQYF; cdr3_nt: TGTGCCAGCAGCCCGATGGACGTAGGAAACATTCAGTACTTC; d_call: -; j_call: TRBJ2-4; v_call: TRBV2; clone_size: many
cdr3_aa: CASRSSLTDTQYF; cdr3_nt: TGTGCCAGCAGGTCCAGCCTCACAGATACGCAGTATTTT; d_call: -; j_call: TRBJ2-3; v_call: TRBV28; clone_size: -
cdr3_aa: CAWSDPGQGDTEAFF; cdr3_nt: TGTGCCTGGAGTGATCCGGGACAGGGAGACACTGAAGCTTTCTTT; d_call: TRBD1; j_call: TRBJ1-1; v_call: TRBV30; clone_size: few